This TCR beta chain was documented in a study of T cells after yellow fever vaccination. Study-wide context: Each low-cell-number fraction was prepared by means of SMART-Seq v4 Ultra Low Input.

5'RACE template switching produced TCR cDNA carrying a universal primer site and UMIs. Via MiXCR, TCRdb re-called the 5' RACE reads, giving one row per CDR3 protein. The sample consists of roughly 150,000 distinct CDR3 sequences, about 6.9% of them appearing once. Trimming left V 1 base short and J 6 bases short, with 9 bases between. The CDR3 covers 14 residues. Germline CDR1 and CDR2: LGHNA and YSLEER. Findings and caveats of the study: Bulk-population clonotypes that are abundant could appear as contaminants in FACS-sorted repertoires.

This clonotype was recorded many times. Its antigen is unidentified. This rearrangement joins TRBV4-3 to TRBJ2-2; D gene unclear. This sequence was found in a man aged 25 to 45 who received the YFV17D yellow fever vaccine. The sequenced sample was CD4+ T cells sorted from PBMCs, obtained 10 days after the yellow fever booster vaccination. The chain's CDR3 is CASSQGLGPGELFF. In nucleotides, the CDR3 is TGCGCCAGCAGCCAAGGCCTGGGTCCCGGGGAGCTGTTTTTT.